These T cell receptor beta chains were read from a single sample in a study of T cells after yellow fever vaccination. MiXCR was run by TCRdb on the 5' RACE reads, yielding one entry per CDR3 protein. This sample has around 300,000 distinct CDR3 sequences, with roughly 3.9% found just once. The source was PBMCs, collected 5 days after the yellow fever booster vaccination. The receptors here all came from a man aged 18 to 29 who received the YFV17D yellow fever vaccine. Both conserved end residues are part of each CDR3. D genes are given only for firm matches. Rows may omit the clone size; those that give it use once, few, many or a size class.

J,V,size,D,DNA,CDR3
TRBJ2-1,TRBV4-3,many,.,TGCGCCAGCAGCCAAGGAGGCAGGGCCTACCCAGGAGCGCAGTTCTTC,CASSQGGRAYPGAQFF
TRBJ2-5,TRBV20-1,few,TRBD2,TGCAGTGCTAGGGATACCGGACTAGCGGGGGGAATTGGCCAAGAGACCCAGTACTTC,CSARDTGLAGGIGQETQYF
TRBJ1-1,TRBV7-9,many,.,TGTGCCAGCAGCTTAGCGCCCGGGGGCACTGAAGCTTTCTTT,CASSLAPGGTEAFF
TRBJ2-1,TRBV20-1,many,TRBD2,TGCAGTGCTAGAGATCGGCTAGCGGGGGACCTACCCTACAATGAGCAGTTCTTC,CSARDRLAGDLPYNEQFF
TRBJ1-1,TRBV20-1,few,TRBD1,TGCAGTGCTAGGGGTGGGACAGGGGGCACTGAAGCTTTCTTT,CSARGGTGGTEAFF
TRBJ2-1,TRBV25-1,many,TRBD2,TGTGCCAGCAGTGAATCGGGACTAGGGCGCTATGAGCAGTTCTTC,CASSESGLGRYEQFF
TRBJ2-4,TRBV5-1,many,TRBD1,TGCGCCAGCAGTCTGACAGGGGAAAACATTCAGTACTTC,CASSLTGENIQYF
TRBJ2-3,TRBV19,.,TRBD2,TGTGCCAGTAGTAAGTTCGGGACTAGCGAGAACACAGATACGCAGTATTTT,CASSKFGTSENTDTQYF
TRBJ1-2,TRBV18,.,.,TGTGCCAGCTCACCTAACCAAGGGAACTATGGCTACACCTTC,CASSPNQGNYGYTF
TRBJ1-4,TRBV27,few,TRBD1,TGTGCCAGCAGTTTCGGGGGACAGAGTCCCAGTGCAACTAATGAAAAACTGTTTTTT,CASSFGGQSPSATNEKLFF
TRBJ2-1,TRBV12-3/TRBV12-4,.,.,TGTGCCAGCAGACCCAGGGGCACCTACAATGAGCAGTTCTTC,CASRPRGTYNEQFF
TRBJ2-4,TRBV9,many,.,TGTGCCAGCAGCGTCGACCTCAAAAACATTCAGTACTTC,CASSVDLKNIQYF
TRBJ2-3,TRBV12-3/TRBV12-4,few,TRBD2,TGTGCCAGCAGTGGAGCGGGGAGCACAGATACGCAGTATTTT,CASSGAGSTDTQYF
TRBJ1-4,TRBV20-1,many,.,TGCAGTGCTAGAGATCTGGCAGGGGATCACGAAAAACTGTTTTTT,CSARDLAGDHEKLFF
TRBJ2-6,TRBV7-3,many,.,TGTGCCAGCAGCTCAAGGGGCACTGGGGCCAACGTCCTGACTTTC,CASSSRGTGANVLTF
TRBJ1-6,TRBV6-1,many,.,TGTGCCGGAAGGGGCACAACGACCTATAATTCACCCCTCCACTTT,CAGRGTTTYNSPLHF
TRBJ1-1,TRBV5-1,few,.,TGCGCCAGCAGCTCCAGCCCCAGTGACACTGAAGCTTTCTTT,CASSSSPSDTEAFF
TRBJ2-4,TRBV6-5,many,.,TGTGCCAGCAGCACCGACATTAGGGGAAACATTCAGTACTTC,CASSTDIRGNIQYF
TRBJ2-1,TRBV7-2,.,.,TGTGCCAGCAGCTTAGGGCCGGAGGCACACAATGAGCAGTTCTTC,CASSLGPEAHNEQFF
TRBJ2-7,TRBV7-2,few,.,TGTGCCAGCAGCTTCTTAAATTACGAGCAGTACTTC,CASSFLNYEQYF
TRBJ2-3,TRBV12-3/TRBV12-4,few,.,TGTGCCAGCAGTTTAGGCGGGGGCCCGCCAGCAGATACGCAGTATTTT,CASSLGGGPPADTQYF
TRBJ1-6,TRBV5-1,many,.,TGCGCCAGCAGCTCCGACAGGCCTGATTCACCCCTCCACTTT,CASSSDRPDSPLHF
TRBJ1-5,TRBV7-2,once,.,TGTGCCAGCAGCCCCCCGGGGGGGGCGGGGAATGAGCCCCAGCATTTT,CASSPPGGAGNEPQHF
TRBJ1-2,TRBV12-5,many,TRBD1,TGTGCTAGTGGGGGACAGACTTACACCTTC,CASGGQTYTF
TRBJ2-1,TRBV18,.,.,TGTGCCAGCTCAAGAGGCCAGGCTAGCGTGTACAATGAGCAGTTCTTC,CASSRGQASVYNEQFF
TRBJ2-3,TRBV14,many,.,TGTGCCAGCAGCCAAGATCCGGGGGATACGCAGTATTTT,CASSQDPGDTQYF
TRBJ1-2,TRBV3-1,.,.,TGTGCCAGCAGCCAAGATGTCAACGCCGGGGCGGGGGGCTACACCTTC,CASSQDVNAGAGGYTF
TRBJ2-1,TRBV7-7,many,.,TGTGCTAGCAGCTTAGGGCAGGGTAGCAATGAGCAGTTCTTC,CASSLGQGSNEQFF
TRBJ1-2,TRBV27,.,.,TGTGCCAGCGGGTGGGGCTCGTATGGCTACACCTTC,CASGWGSYGYTF
TRBJ2-7,TRBV11-3,.,TRBD2,TGTGCCAGCAGCCATGATCCGGGACTAGCAGCCTACGAGCAGTACTTC,CASSHDPGLAAYEQYF
TRBJ2-7,TRBV7-2,.,.,TGTGCCAGCAGCTTAGATTACAGGGCCTACTACGAGCAGTACTTC,CASSLDYRAYYEQYF
TRBJ1-2,TRBV4-3,.,TRBD1,TGCGCCAGCAGCCAAGAAGTAGACACAGGGGGAAGGGATGGCTACACCTTC,CASSQEVDTGGRDGYTF
TRBJ2-3,TRBV30,few,.,TGTGCCTGGAATGGGGGTACGCAGTATTTT,CAWNGGTQYF
TRBJ1-1,TRBV20-1,many,.,TGCAGTGCTAGTTGGTGGGGGATTAGGAGGAACACTGAAGCTTTCTTT,CSASWWGIRRNTEAFF
TRBJ1-1,TRBV7-9,few,.,TGTGCCAGCTTCAGAACAGCGTGGGACACTGAAGCTTTCTTT,CASFRTAWDTEAFF
TRBJ1-3,TRBV20-1,few,TRBD1,TGCAGTGCTAGAGATCCCCGGACAGGGGGTTATGTGGGAAACACCATATATTTT,CSARDPRTGGYVGNTIYF
TRBJ2-1,TRBV5-1,few,TRBD2,TGCGCCAGCAGCCGCCTCGGGGAGGGGATGCATGAGCAGTTCTTC,CASSRLGEGMHEQFF
TRBJ1-1,TRBV6-6,few,TRBD1,TGTGCCAGCAGCGGGCCTCCAGGGGGCAACACAGCTTTCTTT,CASSGPPGGNTAFF
TRBJ1-6,TRBV12-3/TRBV12-4,.,.,TGTGCCAGCAGTTTAGGAATTAGCTCCTATAATTCACCCCTCCACTTT,CASSLGISSYNSPLHF
TRBJ2-1,TRBV20-1,few,TRBD2,TGCAGTGCTAGAGATGCCAGCGGGGGGGCAGGTGAGCAGTTCTTC,CSARDASGGAGEQFF
TRBJ2-1,TRBV20-1,few,TRBD2,TGCAGTGCCAGTAGCGGGCGGGTCAATGAGCAGTTCTTC,CSASSGRVNEQFF
TRBJ2-5,TRBV29-1,.,.,TGCAGCGTCAAACAGGGTCCCCAAGAGACCCAGTACTTC,CSVKQGPQETQYF
TRBJ1-2,TRBV5-5,many,.,TGTGCCAGCAGCTACTCCGAACGGGGCTACACCTTC,CASSYSERGYTF
TRBJ2-7,TRBV10-1,.,TRBD1,TGCGCCAGCAGTGAGCGACAGGGGCCCTCTTCCGAGCAGTACTTC,CASSERQGPSSEQYF
TRBJ2-1,TRBV28,many,.,TGTGCCAGCCGCTTACAGGGAAAGCAGTTCTTC,CASRLQGKQFF
TRBJ2-2,TRBV6-2/TRBV6-3,.,TRBD2,TGTGCCAGCAGGGGACTAGCGAGCCCCGGGGAGCTGTTTTTT,CASRGLASPGELFF
TRBJ2-6,TRBV27,.,.,TGTGCCAGCAGTAAGACTAGCTCTGGGGCCAACGTCCTGACTTTC,CASSKTSSGANVLTF
TRBJ2-1,TRBV28,many,TRBD2,TGTGCCAGCGGAACTAGACTAGCGGGGGTCCATGAGCAGTTCTTC,CASGTRLAGVHEQFF
TRBJ2-2,TRBV28,few,.,TGTGCCAGCAGTTTAAGACGGAGCACCGGGGAGCTGTTTTTT,CASSLRRSTGELFF
TRBJ1-4,TRBV18,few,TRBD1,TGTGCCAGCTCACCCGGGACAGTTGATGAAAAACTGTTTTTT,CASSPGTVDEKLFF
TRBJ1-1,TRBV20-1,few,.,TGCAGTGCTAGGTGGGGGCAATTGAACACTGAAGCTTTCTTT,CSARWGQLNTEAFF
TRBJ1-5,TRBV2,few,TRBD1,TGTGCCAGCAGTGGGGCAGGGGGCCTTGAGCCCCAGCATTTT,CASSGAGGLEPQHF
TRBJ2-1,TRBV12-3/TRBV12-4,.,TRBD2,TGTGCCACCACCAAAGCGGGAGGGTCCTACAATGAGCAGTTCTTC,CATTKAGGSYNEQFF
TRBJ2-1,TRBV4-3,many,.,TGCGCCAGCAGCGAGGGCACAAGCTCCTACAATGAGCAGTTCTTC,CASSEGTSSYNEQFF
TRBJ1-5,TRBV6-5,few,.,TGTGCCAGCGGCTCAACAGGGAGCAATCAGCCCCAGCATTTT,CASGSTGSNQPQHF
TRBJ1-1,TRBV7-6,many,.,TGTGCCAGCAGCGCAGGGAACACTGAAGCTTTCTTT,CASSAGNTEAFF
TRBJ2-1,TRBV11-3,many,.,TGTGCCAGCAGCTTAGTAGTGGGGGCTTACAATGAGCAGTTCTTC,CASSLVVGAYNEQFF
TRBJ1-5,TRBV7-2,many,TRBD1,TGTGCCAGCAGCTTAACTAATCCGGGACAGGGGAACAATCAGCCCCAGCATTTT,CASSLTNPGQGNNQPQHF
TRBJ1-1,TRBV11-2,many,.,TGTGCCAGCAGCTCGCGGGGGGCAGGAGCGATGAACACTGAAGCTTTCTTT,CASSSRGAGAMNTEAFF